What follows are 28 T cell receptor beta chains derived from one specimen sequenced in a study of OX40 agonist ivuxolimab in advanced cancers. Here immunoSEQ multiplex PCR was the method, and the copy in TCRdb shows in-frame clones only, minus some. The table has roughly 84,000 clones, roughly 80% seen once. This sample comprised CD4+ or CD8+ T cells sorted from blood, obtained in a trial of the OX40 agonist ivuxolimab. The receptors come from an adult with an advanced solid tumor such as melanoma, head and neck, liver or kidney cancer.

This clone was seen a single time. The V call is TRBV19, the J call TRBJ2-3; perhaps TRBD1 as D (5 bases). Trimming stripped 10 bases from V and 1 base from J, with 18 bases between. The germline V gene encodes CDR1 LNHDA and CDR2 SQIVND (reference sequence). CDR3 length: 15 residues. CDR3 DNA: TGTGCCATTTTTCAGGGCACTTGGGGCACAGATACGCAGTATTTT. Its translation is CAIFQGTWGTDTQYF.

CDR3 in DNA: TGCGCCAGCAGCTACGAACTAGCGGGCACAGATACGCAGTATTTT. It yields the protein CASSYELAGTDTQYF. This chain connects TRBV5-1 to TRBJ2-3, with 8 bases matching TRBD2. With V trimmed by 3 bases and J by 1 base, 4 bases remained unmatched. This CDR3 has 15 amino acids. The germline V gene encodes CDR1 SGHRS and CDR2 YFSETQ.

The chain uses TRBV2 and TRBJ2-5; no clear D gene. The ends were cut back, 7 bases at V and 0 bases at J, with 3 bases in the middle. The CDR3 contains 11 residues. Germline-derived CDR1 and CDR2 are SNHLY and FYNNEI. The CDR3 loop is CASTYQETQYF. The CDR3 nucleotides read TGTGCCAGCACCTACCAAGAGACCCAGTACTTC.

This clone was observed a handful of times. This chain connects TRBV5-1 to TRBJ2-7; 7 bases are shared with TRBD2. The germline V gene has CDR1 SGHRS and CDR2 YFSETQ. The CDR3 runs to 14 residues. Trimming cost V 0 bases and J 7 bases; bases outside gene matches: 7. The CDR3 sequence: CASSLGTAGGEQYF. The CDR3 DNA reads TGCGCCAGCAGCTTGGGGACCGCCGGGGGGGAGCAGTACTTC.

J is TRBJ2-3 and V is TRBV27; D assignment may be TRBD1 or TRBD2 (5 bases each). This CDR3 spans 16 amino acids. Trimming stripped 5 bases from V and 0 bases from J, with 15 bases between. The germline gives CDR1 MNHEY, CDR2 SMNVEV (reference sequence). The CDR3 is CASSPTPRGSTDTQYF. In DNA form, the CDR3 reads TGTGCCAGCAGTCCAACCCCGAGGGGCAGCACAGATACGCAGTATTTT.

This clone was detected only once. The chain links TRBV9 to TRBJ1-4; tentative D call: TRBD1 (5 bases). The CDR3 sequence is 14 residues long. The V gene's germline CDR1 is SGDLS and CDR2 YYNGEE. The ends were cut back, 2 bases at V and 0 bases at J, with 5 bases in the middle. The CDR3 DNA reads TGTGCCAGCAGCGTGACAGCAACTAATGAAAAACTGTTTTTT. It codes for CASSVTATNEKLFF. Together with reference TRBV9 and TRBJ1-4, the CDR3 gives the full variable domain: DSGVTQTPKHLITATGQRVTLRCSPRSGDLSVYWYQQSLDQGLQFLIQYYNGEERAKGNILERFSAQQFPDLHSELNLSSLELGDSALYFCASSVTATNEKLFFGSGTQLSVL.

The CDR3 is CATNKVGGTGELFF. The CDR3 region has the DNA TGTGCCACCAACAAAGTCGGCGGCACCGGGGAGCTGTTTTTT. The chain uses TRBV6-6 and TRBJ2-2; D unresolved. There are 14 residues in the CDR3. From germline, CDR1 is MNHNY and CDR2 SVGAGI (reference sequence). The V gene lost 10 bases and the J gene lost 4 bases, with 16 bases spanning the gap.

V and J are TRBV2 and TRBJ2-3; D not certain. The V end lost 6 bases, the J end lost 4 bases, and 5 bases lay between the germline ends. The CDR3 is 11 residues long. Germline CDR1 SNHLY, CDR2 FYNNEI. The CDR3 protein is CASSYADTQYF. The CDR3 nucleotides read TGTGCCAGCAGCTACGCAGATACGCAGTATTTT.

The CDR3 bases are TGCGCCAGCAGCCAAGATGAAAAGGTCCTTGAAAAACTGTTTTTT. This encodes CASSQDEKVLEKLFF. The chain couples TRBV4-1 to TRBJ1-4; D remains unclear. The CDR3 is 15 amino acids. Germline CDR1 reads MGHRA; CDR2 reads YSYEKL. V dropped 0 bases and J dropped 7 bases, with 12 bases sitting between them.

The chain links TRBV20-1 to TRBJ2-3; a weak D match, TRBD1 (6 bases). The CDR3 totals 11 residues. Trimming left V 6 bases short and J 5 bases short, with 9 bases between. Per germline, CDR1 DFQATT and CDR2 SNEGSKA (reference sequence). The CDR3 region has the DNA TGCAGTGCGACAGGAGGAGATACGCAGTATTTT. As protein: CSATGGDTQYF.

CDR3 region: CASSLGGKTDTQYF. The CDR3 DNA is TGTGCCAGCAGTTTAGGAGGGAAAACAGATACGCAGTATTTT. The rearrangement links TRBV5-4 to TRBJ2-3, with D possibly matching TRBD2 (6 bases). V was pared by 5 bases and J by 3 bases, with 13 bases between. The CDR3 is made up of 14 amino acids. Germline V CDR1 and CDR2: SGHNT, YYREEE (reference sequence). The whole variable domain, filled in from reference TRBV5-4 and TRBJ2-3, reads ETGVTQSPTHLIKTRGQQVTLRCSSQSGHNTVSWYQQALGQGPQFIFQYYREEENGRGNFPPRFSGLQFPNYSSELNVNALELDDSALYLCASSLGGKTDTQYFGPGTRLTVL.

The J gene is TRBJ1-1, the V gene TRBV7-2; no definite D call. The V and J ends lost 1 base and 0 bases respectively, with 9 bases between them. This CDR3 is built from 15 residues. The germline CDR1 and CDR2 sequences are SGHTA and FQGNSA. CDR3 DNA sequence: TGTGCCAGCAGCTTAGGGAGCTACATGAACACTGAAGCTTTCTTT. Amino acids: CASSLGSYMNTEAFF.

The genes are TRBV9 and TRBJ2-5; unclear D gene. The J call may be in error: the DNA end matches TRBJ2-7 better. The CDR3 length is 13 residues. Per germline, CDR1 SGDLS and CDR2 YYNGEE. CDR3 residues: CASSPFGVTEQYF. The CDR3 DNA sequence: TGTGCCAGCAGCCCCTTTGGGGTAACCGAGCAGTACTTC.

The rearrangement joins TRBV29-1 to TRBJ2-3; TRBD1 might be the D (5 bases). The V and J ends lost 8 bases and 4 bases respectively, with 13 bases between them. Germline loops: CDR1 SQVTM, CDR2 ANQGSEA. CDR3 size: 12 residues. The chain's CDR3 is CSKSEGADTQYF. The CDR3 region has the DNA TGCAGCAAATCCGAAGGGGCAGATACGCAGTATTTT.

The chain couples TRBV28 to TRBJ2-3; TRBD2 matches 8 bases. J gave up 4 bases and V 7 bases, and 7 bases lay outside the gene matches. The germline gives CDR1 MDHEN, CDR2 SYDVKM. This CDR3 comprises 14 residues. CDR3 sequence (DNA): TGTGCCAGCAAGACTAGCGTGGGTTCAGATACGCAGTATTTT. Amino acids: CASKTSVGSDTQYF.

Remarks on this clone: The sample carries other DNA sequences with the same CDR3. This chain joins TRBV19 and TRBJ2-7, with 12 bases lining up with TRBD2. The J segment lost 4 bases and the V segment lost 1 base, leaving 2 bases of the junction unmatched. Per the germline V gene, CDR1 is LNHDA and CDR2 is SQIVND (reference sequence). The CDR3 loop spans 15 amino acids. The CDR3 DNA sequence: TGTGCCAGTAGTATAGGGACTAGCGGGACTTACGAGCAGTACTTC. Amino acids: CASSIGTSGTYEQYF.

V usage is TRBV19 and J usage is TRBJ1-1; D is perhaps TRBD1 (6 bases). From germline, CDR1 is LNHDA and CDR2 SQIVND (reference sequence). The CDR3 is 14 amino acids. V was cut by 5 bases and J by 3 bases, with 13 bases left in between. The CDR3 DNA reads TGTGCCAGTAGTCACAGGGAGTGGGACACTGAAGCTTTCTTT. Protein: CASSHREWDTEAFF.

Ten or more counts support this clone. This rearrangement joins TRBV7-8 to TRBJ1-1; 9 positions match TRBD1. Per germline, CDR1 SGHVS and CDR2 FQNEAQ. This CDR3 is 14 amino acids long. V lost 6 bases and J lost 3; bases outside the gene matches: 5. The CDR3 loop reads CASRPTGGYTEAFF. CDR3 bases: TGTGCCAGCAGACCGACAGGGGGTTACACTGAAGCTTTCTTT.

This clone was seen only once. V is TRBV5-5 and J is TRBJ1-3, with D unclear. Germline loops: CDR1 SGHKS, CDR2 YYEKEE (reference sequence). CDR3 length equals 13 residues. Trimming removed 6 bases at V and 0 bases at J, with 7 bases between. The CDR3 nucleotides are TGTGCCAGCACCCATAACTCTGGAAACACCATATATTTT. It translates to CASTHNSGNTIYF.

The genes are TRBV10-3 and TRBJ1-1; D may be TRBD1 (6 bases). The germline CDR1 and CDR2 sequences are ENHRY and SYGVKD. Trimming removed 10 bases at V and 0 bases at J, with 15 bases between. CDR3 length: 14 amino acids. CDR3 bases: TGTGCCAGCAGACGACAGGCCTTGAACACTGAAGCTTTCTTT. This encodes CASRRQALNTEAFF.

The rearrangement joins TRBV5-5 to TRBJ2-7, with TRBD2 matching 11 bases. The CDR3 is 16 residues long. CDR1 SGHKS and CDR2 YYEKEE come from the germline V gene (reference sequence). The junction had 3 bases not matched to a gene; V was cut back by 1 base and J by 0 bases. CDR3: CASSLLAGGLSYEQYF. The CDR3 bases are TGTGCCAGCAGCTTGCTAGCGGGAGGCCTCTCCTACGAGCAGTACTTC. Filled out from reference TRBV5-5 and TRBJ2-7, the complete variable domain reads DAGVTQSPTHLIKTRGQQVTLRCSPISGHKSVSWYQQVLGQGPQFIFQYYEKEERGRGNFPDRFSARQFPNYSSELNVNALLLGDSALYLCASSLLAGGLSYEQYFGPGTRLTVT.

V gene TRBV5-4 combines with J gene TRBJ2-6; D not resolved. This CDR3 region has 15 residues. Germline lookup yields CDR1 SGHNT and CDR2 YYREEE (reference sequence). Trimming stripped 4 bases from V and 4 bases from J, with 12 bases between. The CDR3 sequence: CASSLHGVGANVLTF. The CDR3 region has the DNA TGTGCCAGCAGCCTGCATGGGGTCGGGGCCAACGTCCTGACTTTC.

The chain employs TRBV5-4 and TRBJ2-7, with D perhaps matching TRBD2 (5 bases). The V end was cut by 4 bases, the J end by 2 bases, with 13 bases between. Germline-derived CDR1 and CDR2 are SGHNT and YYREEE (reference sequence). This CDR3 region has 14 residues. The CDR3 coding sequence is TGTGCCAGCAGCCCTCCTGACGGGACCTACGAGCAGTACTTC. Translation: CASSPPDGTYEQYF.

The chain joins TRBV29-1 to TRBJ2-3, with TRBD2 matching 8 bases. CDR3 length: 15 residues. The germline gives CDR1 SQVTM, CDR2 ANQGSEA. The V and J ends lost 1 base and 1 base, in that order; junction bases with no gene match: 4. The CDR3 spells CSVEVRGGGTDTQYF. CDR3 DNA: TGCAGCGTTGAAGTCCGGGGGGGTGGCACAGATACGCAGTATTTT.

The CDR3 spells CASSRRTSGRALEEQYF. In DNA, the CDR3 is TGTGCCAGCAGCCGACGGACTAGCGGGAGGGCCTTGGAGGAGCAGTACTTC. The chain joins TRBV5-6 to TRBJ2-5; 15 nucleotides match TRBD2. Germline V gene lookup returns CDR1 SGHDT and CDR2 YYEEEE. The CDR3 sequence is 17 residues long. Trimming removed 4 bases from V and 11 bases from J; junction bases left unmatched: 15.

The CDR3: CASSPPNQPQHF. DNA of the CDR3: TGTGCCAGCAGCCCCCCCAATCAGCCCCAGCATTTT. The chain recombines TRBV28 with TRBJ1-5, with D unclear. Trimming removed 6 bases from V and 3 bases from J, with 6 bases in between. The CDR3 loop spans 12 amino acids. CDR1 and CDR2 from the germline V gene are MDHEN and SYDVKM.

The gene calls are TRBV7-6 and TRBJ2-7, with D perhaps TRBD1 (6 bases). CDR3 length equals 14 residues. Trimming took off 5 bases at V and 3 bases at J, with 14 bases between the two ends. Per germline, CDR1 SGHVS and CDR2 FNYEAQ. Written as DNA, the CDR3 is TGTGCCAGCAGCCGCCAACAGGGTGTCTACGAGCAGTACTTC. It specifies CASSRQQGVYEQYF. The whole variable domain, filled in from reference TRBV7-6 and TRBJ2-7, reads GAGVSQSPRYKVTKRGQDVALRCDPISGHVSLYWYRQALGQGPEFLTYFNYEAQQDKSGLPNDRFSAERPEGSISTLTIQRTEQRDSAMYRCASSRQQGVYEQYFGPGTRLTVT.

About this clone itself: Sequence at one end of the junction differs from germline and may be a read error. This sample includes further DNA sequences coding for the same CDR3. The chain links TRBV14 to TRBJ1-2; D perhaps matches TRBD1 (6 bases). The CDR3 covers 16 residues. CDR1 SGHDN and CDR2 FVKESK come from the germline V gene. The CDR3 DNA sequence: TGTGCCAGCAGCCAACAAGCCGGGACACCGAAAGATGGCTACACATTC. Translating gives CASSQQAGTPKDGYTF.